The 27 T cell receptor beta chains reported below all come from one sample, sequenced in a study of OX40 agonist ivuxolimab in advanced cancers. The data were produced by immunoSEQ multiplex PCR, yet TCRdb's version contains in-frame clones alone and is incomplete. The sample carries 80,000 to 100,000 clones, more than 85% recorded once. The sequenced sample was CD4+ or CD8+ T cells sorted from blood, obtained in a trial of the OX40 agonist ivuxolimab. These receptors all stem from an adult with an advanced solid tumor such as melanoma, head and neck, liver or kidney cancer.

The chain couples TRBV10-3 to TRBJ1-3; D remains ambiguous. Germline CDR1 is ENHRY and CDR2 is SYGVKD. The CDR3 has 15 residues. Deletions cut 6 bases from V and 0 bases from J, with 12 bases between. Here the CDR3 reads CAIRETRSSGNTIYF. The CDR3 coding sequence is TGTGCCATCAGGGAGACACGATCCTCTGGAAACACCATATATTTT.

The CDR3 DNA reads TGTGCCAGCAGTGAGTGGACTCAGCCCCAGCATTTT. Residues: CASSEWTQPQHF. The rearrangement links TRBV6-1 to TRBJ1-5, with D unresolved. Trimming stripped 3 bases from V and 6 bases from J, with 6 bases between. CDR1 and CDR2 (germline): MNHNS, SASEGT. This CDR3 is built from 12 residues.

The chain recombines TRBV6-5 with TRBJ2-7; 8 bases map to TRBD1. V trimming: 2 bases; J trimming: 4 bases; junction bases outside the gene matches: 7. CDR1 MNHEY and CDR2 SVGAGI come from the germline V gene. The CDR3 is 15 residues long. CDR3 region: CASSYATGEGYEQYV. The CDR3 DNA follows: TGTGCCAGCAGTTACGCGACAGGGGAAGGATACGAGCAGTACGTC.

This chain joins TRBV6-6 and TRBJ2-1, with TRBD2 matching over 11 bases. The CDR3 is 13 residues long. Germline CDR1 reads MNHNY; CDR2 reads SVGAGI (reference sequence). V was clipped by 8 bases and J by 9 bases; unmatched bases: 6. CDR3 nucleotide sequence: TGTGCCAGCCGATTAGCGGGGGGGACTGAGCAGTTCTTC. As protein: CASRLAGGTEQFF.

This clone was detected only a few times. The chain uses TRBV9 and TRBJ1-2; the D gene is possibly TRBD1 (6 bases). The V gene's germline CDR1 is SGDLS and CDR2 YYNGEE. Trimming cost V 4 bases and J 3 bases, with 13 bases left between them. The CDR3 contains 14 residues. The CDR3 is CASSTTTGDYGYTF. The CDR3 DNA reads TGTGCCAGCAGCACGACGACAGGCGACTATGGCTACACCTTC.

The chain uses TRBV5-6 and TRBJ1-4; 8 bases agree with TRBD1. Looked up from germline, CDR1 is SGHDT and CDR2 is YYEEEE. The length of the CDR3 is 17 residues. Trimming took 4 bases from V and 3 from J; bases not matched to a gene: 11. The CDR3 region is CASSLKGQGPSNEKLFF. The CDR3 DNA follows: TGTGCCAGCAGCCTGAAAGGACAGGGCCCGTCTAATGAAAAACTGTTTTTT.

This clone was counted a single time. J is TRBJ2-1 and V is TRBV10-3; 12 bases agree with TRBD2. The junction had 9 bases not matched to a gene; V was cut back by 4 bases and J by 5 bases. The CDR3 consists of 17 residues. Germline V gene sequence: CDR1 ENHRY, CDR2 SYGVKD. Written as DNA, the CDR3 is TGTGCCATCAGTGCCCCTAGCGGGAGGGCCCTCAACAATGAGCAGTTCTTC. Its protein product is CAISAPSGRALNNEQFF.

The V gene is TRBV6-6, the J gene TRBJ1-2; 10 bases map to TRBD1. CDR3 size: 16 residues. Germline CDR1 reads MNHNY; CDR2 reads SVGAGI (reference sequence). J was trimmed by 0 bases and V by 2 bases; bases with no gene match: 3. The CDR3, as DNA: TGTGCCAGCAGTTACGGGACAGGGGTCTCTAACTATGGCTACACCTTC. Amino acid sequence: CASSYGTGVSNYGYTF.

The rearrangement joins TRBV5-4 to TRBJ1-5; no clear D gene. The length of the CDR3 is 15 residues. Trimming removed 3 bases from V and 3 bases from J, with 13 bases in between. CDR1 is SGHNT, CDR2 YYREEE, per germline (reference sequence). CDR3 bases: TGTGCCAGCAGCTACTCTTTTGGGATCAATCAGCCCCAGCATTTT. Translated, it gives CASSYSFGINQPQHF.

The chain employs TRBV6-4 and TRBJ2-3; D possibly uses TRBD1 or TRBD2 (5 bases each). The CDR3 runs to 15 residues. CDR1 and CDR2 (germline): MRHNA, SNTAGT. With 6 bases removed from V and 6 bases from J, the gap between germline ends came to 19 bases. The CDR3 here is CASSPRLAGADTQYF. The CDR3 nucleotides read TGTGCCAGCAGCCCTCGCCTAGCTGGGGCGGATACGCAGTATTTT.

The chain links TRBV7-9 to TRBJ1-2; no clear D gene. The CDR3 spans 13 residues. V lost 5 bases, J lost 6 bases, and 13 bases lay in between. Germline V lookup: CDR1 SEHNR, CDR2 FQNEAQ (reference sequence). The CDR3 loop is CASSPVGEDGYTF. Written as DNA, the CDR3 is TGTGCCAGCAGCCCGGTTGGGGAGGATGGCTACACCTTC.

V is TRBV6-1 and J is TRBJ1-6; D gene ambiguous. Between the trimmed V and J ends, which lost 2 bases and 4 bases, there was a span of 15 bases. The CDR3 is made up of 17 amino acids. CDR1 and CDR2 (germline): MNHNS, SASEGT. This CDR3 is CASSEYSRREYNSPLHF. The CDR3 DNA reads as TGTGCCAGCAGTGAATATTCTCGACGGGAATATAATTCACCCCTCCACTTT.

The CDR3 DNA follows: TGTGCTTGGAACGGGCAGGGACATTCACCCCTCCACTTT. Translated: CAWNGQGHSPLHF. V usage is TRBV28 and J usage is TRBJ1-6; TRBD1 might be the D (5 bases). The CDR3 is 13 amino acids. In germline, CDR1 is MDHEN, CDR2 SYDVKM. Supplemented by reference TRBV28 and TRBJ1-6, the full variable domain reads DVKVTQSSRYLVKRTGEKVFLECVQDMDHENMFWYRQDPGLGLRLIYFSYDVKMKEKGDIPEGYSVSREKKERFSLILESASTNQTSMYLCAWNGQGHSPLHFGNGTRLTVT.

J is TRBJ2-7 and V is TRBV6-5; a possible D gene is TRBD2 (5 bases). The ends were cut back, 6 bases at V and 3 bases at J, with 12 bases in the middle. The germline CDR1 and CDR2 sequences are MNHEY and SVGAGI. The CDR3 consists of 13 residues. CDR3 nucleotide sequence: TGTGCCAGCAGATCCGTGGGGAGCTACGAGCAGTACGTC. Its protein product is CASRSVGSYEQYV.

CDR3 sequence reads: CASSLRTDTQYF. DNA for the CDR3: TGTGCCAGCAGCTTACGCACAGATACGCAGTATTTT. The chain combines TRBV7-9 with TRBJ2-3, with no clear D. The CDR3 is 12 residues long. V gave up 2 bases and J gave up 1 base, with 1 base separating them. From germline, CDR1 is SEHNR and CDR2 FQNEAQ (reference sequence).

The chain employs TRBV6-6 and TRBJ1-5, with 9 bases that match TRBD1. The germline V gene encodes CDR1 MNHNY and CDR2 SVGAGI (reference sequence). After removal of 7 bases from V and 3 bases from J, the junction contained 4 bases not matched to a gene. This CDR3 has 14 residues. DNA for the CDR3: TGTGCCAGCACCGGGACAGGGAACAATCAGCCCCAGCATTTT. Its translation: CASTGTGNNQPQHF.

The genes are TRBV16 and TRBJ1-5; D might be TRBD1 (6 bases). Trimming took off 0 bases at V and 5 bases at J, with 14 bases between the two ends. CDR1 is KGHSY and CDR2 is FQNENV in the germline V gene. The CDR3 is made up of 16 amino acids. The CDR3 protein is CASSQSPRGAYQPQHF. The CDR3 DNA reads TGTGCCAGCAGCCAATCTCCCCGGGGGGCATATCAGCCCCAGCATTTT.

V usage is TRBV14 and J usage is TRBJ2-5, with D possibly called TRBD1 or TRBD2 (5 bases each). V lost 4 bases and J 5 bases, leaving 20 bases between the germline ends. Germline-derived CDR1 and CDR2 are SGHDN and FVKESK. The CDR3 is made up of 16 amino acids. The CDR3 DNA follows: TGTGCCAGCAGCCCACCGGGACGGGACCTTCTTGAGACCCAGTACTTC. Encoded protein: CASSPPGRDLLETQYF.

This clone was picked up one time. The chain links TRBV28 to TRBJ2-5, with D tentatively TRBD1 (6 bases). V dropped 3 bases and J dropped 5 bases, with 28 bases sitting between them. Germline CDR1 MDHEN, CDR2 SYDVKM. The length of the CDR3 is 19 residues. CDR3: CASSFTGVIFTGIGETQYF. The CDR3 bases are TGTGCCAGCAGTTTCACCGGGGTAATTTTTACAGGGATCGGGGAGACCCAGTACTTC.

V and J are TRBV9 and TRBJ2-1; either TRBD1 or TRBD2 may fit D (5 bases each). The CDR3 is 15 amino acids. Germline V gives CDR1 SGDLS, CDR2 YYNGEE. V shed 0 bases and J shed 4 bases, with 11 bases lying between them. CDR3 nucleotide sequence: TGTGCCAGCAGCGTAGCCGGGGACCGTTACAATGAGCAGTTCTTC. Its translation is CASSVAGDRYNEQFF.

The rearrangement joins TRBV6-5 to TRBJ2-7; 10 nucleotides agree with TRBD1. This CDR3 region has 13 residues. The junction had 4 bases not matched to a gene; V was cut back by 5 bases and J by 6 bases. Germline CDR1 and CDR2: MNHEY and SVGAGI. The CDR3 DNA is TGTGCCAGCAGTACCGGGACAGGGGTCGAGCAGTACTTC. The encoded protein is CASSTGTGVEQYF.

The chain couples TRBV4-3 to TRBJ2-1, with TRBD2 matching 8 bases. V shed 4 bases and J 4 bases; nucleotides not matched to a gene: 9. The CDR3 extends over 16 amino acids. Germline CDR1 LGHNA, CDR2 YSLEER. This CDR3 reads CASSRFSGGQYNEQFF. CDR3 in DNA: TGCGCCAGCAGCCGGTTCAGCGGGGGTCAATACAATGAGCAGTTCTTC.

The chain has TRBV30 and TRBJ2-1, with TRBD2 matching over 11 bases. Germline V gene sequence: CDR1 GTSNPN, CDR2 SVGIG (reference sequence). The CDR3 length is 16 residues. The V segment lost 2 bases and the J segment 0 bases; nucleotides outside the gene matches: 3. Here the CDR3 DNA reads TGTGCCTGGAGTTTAGCGGGAGGGCCCTCCTACAATGAGCAGTTCTTC. This codes for CAWSLAGGPSYNEQFF. Full variable domain (missing parts from reference TRBV30 and TRBJ2-1): SQTIHQWPATLVQPVGSPLSLECTVEGTSNPNLYWYRQAAGRGLQLLFYSVGIGQISSEVPQNLSASRPQDRQFILSSKKLLLSDSGFYLCAWSLAGGPSYNEQFFGPGTRLTVL.

The chain joins TRBV30 to TRBJ1-5; D unclear. The germline CDR1 and CDR2 sequences are GTSNPN and SVGIG (reference sequence). This CDR3 has 12 amino acids. V lost 2 bases to trimming and J lost 7 bases, with 9 bases between them. In DNA, the CDR3 is TGTGCCTGGAGTAGAGGGAGCCAGCCCCAGCATTTT. Amino acid sequence: CAWSRGSQPQHF.

The V and J genes are TRBV19 and TRBJ2-1; D call uncertain. The CDR3 loop spans 14 amino acids. Germline CDR1 and CDR2: LNHDA and SQIVND (reference sequence). The V end was cut by 4 bases, the J end by 7 bases, with 14 bases between. This chain's CDR3 is CASSSRAPRNEQFF. For the CDR3, the DNA is TGTGCCAGTAGTAGTCGGGCCCCACGGAATGAGCAGTTCTTC.

V usage is TRBV18 and J usage is TRBJ1-2, with D possibly TRBD1 on 5 matching bases. With 0 bases removed from V and 6 bases from J, the gap between germline ends came to 11 bases. Germline V gene sequence: CDR1 KGHSH, CDR2 LQKENI. This CDR3 has 14 residues. The CDR3 DNA follows: TGTGCCAGCTCACCACCCCAGGGAACAGATGGCTACACCTTC. It is translated as CASSPPQGTDGYTF.

The genes are TRBV10-3 and TRBJ2-7, with 9 bases aligning to TRBD1. In germline, CDR1 is ENHRY, CDR2 SYGVKD. The CDR3 spans 16 residues. With V trimmed by 4 bases and J by 0 bases, 7 bases remained unmatched. DNA of the CDR3: TGTGCCATCAGTGGACGGGACAGGGACTACTCCTACGAGCAGTACTTC. This encodes CAISGRDRDYSYEQYF.